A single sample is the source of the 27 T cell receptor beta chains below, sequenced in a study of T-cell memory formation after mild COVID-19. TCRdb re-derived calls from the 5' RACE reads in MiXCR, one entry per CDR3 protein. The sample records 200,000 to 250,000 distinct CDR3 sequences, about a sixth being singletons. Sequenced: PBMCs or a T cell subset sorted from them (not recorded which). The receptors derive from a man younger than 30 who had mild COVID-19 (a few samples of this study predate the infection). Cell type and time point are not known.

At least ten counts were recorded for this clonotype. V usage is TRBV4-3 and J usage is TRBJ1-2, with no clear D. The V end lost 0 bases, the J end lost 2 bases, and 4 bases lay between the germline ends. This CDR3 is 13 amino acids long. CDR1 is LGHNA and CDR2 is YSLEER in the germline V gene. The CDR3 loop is CASSQDNNYGYTF. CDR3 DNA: TGCGCCAGCAGCCAAGATAACAACTATGGCTACACCTTC.

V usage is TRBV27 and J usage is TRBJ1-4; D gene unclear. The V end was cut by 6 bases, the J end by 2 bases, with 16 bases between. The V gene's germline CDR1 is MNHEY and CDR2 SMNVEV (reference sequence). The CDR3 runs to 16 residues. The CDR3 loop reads CASSGGWGTTNEKLFF. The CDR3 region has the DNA TGTGCCAGCAGCGGTGGCTGGGGTACGACTAATGAAAAACTGTTTTTT.

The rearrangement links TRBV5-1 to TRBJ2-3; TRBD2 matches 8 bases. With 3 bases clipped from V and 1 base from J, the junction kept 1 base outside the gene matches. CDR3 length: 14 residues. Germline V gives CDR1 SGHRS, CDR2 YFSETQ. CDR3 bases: TGCGCCAGCAGCTCGACTAGCGGCACAGATACGCAGTATTTT. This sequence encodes CASSSTSGTDTQYF.

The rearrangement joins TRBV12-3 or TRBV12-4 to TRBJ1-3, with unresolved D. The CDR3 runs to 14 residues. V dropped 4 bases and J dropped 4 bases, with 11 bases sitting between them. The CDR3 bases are TGTGCCAGCAGTTCCCTGGGATTCGGAAACACCATATATTTT. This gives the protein CASSSLGFGNTIYF.

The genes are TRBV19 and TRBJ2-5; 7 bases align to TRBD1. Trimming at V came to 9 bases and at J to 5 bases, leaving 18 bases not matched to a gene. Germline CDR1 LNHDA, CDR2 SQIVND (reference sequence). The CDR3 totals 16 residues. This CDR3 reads CASKPGQVSSQETQYF. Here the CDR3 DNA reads TGTGCCAGCAAACCCGGACAGGTATCCTCTCAGGAGACCCAGTACTTC. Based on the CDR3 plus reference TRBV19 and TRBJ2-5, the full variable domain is DGGITQSPKYLFRKEGQNVTLSCEQNLNHDAMYWYRQDPGQGLRLIYYSQIVNDFQKGDIAEGYSVSREKKESFPLTVTSAQKNPTAFYLCASKPGQVSSQETQYFGPGTRLLVL.

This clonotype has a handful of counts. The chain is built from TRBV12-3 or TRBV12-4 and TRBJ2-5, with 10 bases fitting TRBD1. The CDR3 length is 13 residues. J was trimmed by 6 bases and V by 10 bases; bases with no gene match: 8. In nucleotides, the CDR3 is TGTGCCACCGGGGGACAGGGGACTCAGACCCAGTACTTC. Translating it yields CATGGQGTQTQYF.

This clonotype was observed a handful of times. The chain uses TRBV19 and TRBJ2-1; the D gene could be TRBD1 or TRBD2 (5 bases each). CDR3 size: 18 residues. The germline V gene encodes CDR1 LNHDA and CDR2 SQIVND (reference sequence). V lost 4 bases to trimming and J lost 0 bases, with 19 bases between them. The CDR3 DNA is TGTGCCAGTAGTAGGGGTGGCAGTGGGACGAGCTCCTACAATGAGCAGTTCTTC. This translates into CASSRGGSGTSSYNEQFF.

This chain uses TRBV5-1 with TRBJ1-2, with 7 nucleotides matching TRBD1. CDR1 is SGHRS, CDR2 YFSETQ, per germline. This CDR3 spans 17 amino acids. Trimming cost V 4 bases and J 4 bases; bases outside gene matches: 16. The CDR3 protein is CASSPTPSDRDTYGYTF. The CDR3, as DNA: TGCGCCAGCAGCCCTACTCCGTCCGACAGGGACACCTATGGCTACACCTTC. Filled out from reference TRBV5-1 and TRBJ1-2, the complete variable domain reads KAGVTQTPRYLIKTRGQQVTLSCSPISGHRSVSWYQQTPGQGLQFLFEYFSETQRNKGNFPGRFSGRQFSNSRSEMNVSTLELGDSALYLCASSPTPSDRDTYGYTFGSGTRLTVV.

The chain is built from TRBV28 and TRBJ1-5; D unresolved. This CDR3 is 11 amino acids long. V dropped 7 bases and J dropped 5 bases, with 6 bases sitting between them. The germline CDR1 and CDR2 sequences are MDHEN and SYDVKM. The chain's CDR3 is CASMRYQPQHF. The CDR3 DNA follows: TGTGCCAGCATGCGCTATCAGCCCCAGCATTTT.

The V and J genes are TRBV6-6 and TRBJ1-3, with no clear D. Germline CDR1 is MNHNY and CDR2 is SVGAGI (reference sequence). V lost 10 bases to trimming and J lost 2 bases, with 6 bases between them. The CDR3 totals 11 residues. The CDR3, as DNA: TGTGCCATCAGAGCTGGAAACACCATATATTTT. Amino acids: CAIRAGNTIYF.

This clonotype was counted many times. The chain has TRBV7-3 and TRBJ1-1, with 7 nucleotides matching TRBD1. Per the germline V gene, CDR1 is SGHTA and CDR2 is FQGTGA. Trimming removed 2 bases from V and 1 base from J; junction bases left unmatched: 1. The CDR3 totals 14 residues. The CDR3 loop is CASSLGQENTEAFF. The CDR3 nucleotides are TGTGCCAGCAGCTTAGGACAGGAGAACACTGAAGCTTTCTTT.

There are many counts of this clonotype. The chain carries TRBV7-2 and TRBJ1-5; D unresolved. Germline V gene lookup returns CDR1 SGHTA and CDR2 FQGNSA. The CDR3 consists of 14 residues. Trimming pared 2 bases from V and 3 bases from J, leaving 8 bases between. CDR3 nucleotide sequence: TGTGCCAGCAGCTTAATGCCGGACAATCAGCCCCAGCATTTT. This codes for CASSLMPDNQPQHF.

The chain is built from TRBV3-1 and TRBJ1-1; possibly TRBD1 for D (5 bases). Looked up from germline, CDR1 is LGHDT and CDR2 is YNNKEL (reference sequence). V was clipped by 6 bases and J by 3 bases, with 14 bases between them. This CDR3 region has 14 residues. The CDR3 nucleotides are TGTGCCAGCAGTCACCTCGGGGGAGACACTGAAGCTTTCTTT. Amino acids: CASSHLGGDTEAFF.

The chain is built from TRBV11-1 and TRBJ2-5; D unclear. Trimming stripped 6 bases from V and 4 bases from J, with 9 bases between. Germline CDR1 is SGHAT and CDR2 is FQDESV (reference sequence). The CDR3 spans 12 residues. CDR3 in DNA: TGTGCCAGCAGTTCGTTAGTAGAGACCCAGTACTTC. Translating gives CASSSLVETQYF.

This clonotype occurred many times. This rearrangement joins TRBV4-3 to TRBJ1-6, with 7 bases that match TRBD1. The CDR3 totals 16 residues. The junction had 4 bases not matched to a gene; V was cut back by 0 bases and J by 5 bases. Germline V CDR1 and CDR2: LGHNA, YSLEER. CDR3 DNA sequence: TGCGCCAGCAGCCAAGAGTCACAGGGGAATAATTCACCCCTCCACTTT. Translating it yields CASSQESQGNNSPLHF.

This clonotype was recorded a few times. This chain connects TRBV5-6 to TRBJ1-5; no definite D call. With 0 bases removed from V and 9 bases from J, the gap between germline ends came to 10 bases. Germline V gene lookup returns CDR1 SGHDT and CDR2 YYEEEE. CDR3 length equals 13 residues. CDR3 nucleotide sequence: TGTGCCAGCAGCTTGGCGGGCGACGGGCCCCAGCATTTT. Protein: CASSLAGDGPQHF.

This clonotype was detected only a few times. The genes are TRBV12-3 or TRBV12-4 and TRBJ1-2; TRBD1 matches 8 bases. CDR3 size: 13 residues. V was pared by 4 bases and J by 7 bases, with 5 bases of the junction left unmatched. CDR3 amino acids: CASSSGGGGGYTF. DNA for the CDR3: TGTGCCAGCAGTTCAGGGGGCGGGGGTGGCTACACCTTC.

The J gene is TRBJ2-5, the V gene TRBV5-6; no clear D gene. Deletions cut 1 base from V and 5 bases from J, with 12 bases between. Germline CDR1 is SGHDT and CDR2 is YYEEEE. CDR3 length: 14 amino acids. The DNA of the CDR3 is TGTGCCAGCAGCTTGACCCCATCTCGGGAGACCCAGTACTTC. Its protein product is CASSLTPSRETQYF.

The CDR3 coding sequence is TGCGCCAGTCAGGGGAGCCCTGGGGCCAACGTCCTGACTTTC. Amino acids: CASQGSPGANVLTF. The genes are TRBV5-1 and TRBJ2-6; D possibly corresponds to TRBD1 (6 bases). V shed 8 bases and J shed 2 bases, with 11 bases lying between them. The CDR3 loop spans 14 amino acids. Germline V lookup: CDR1 SGHRS, CDR2 YFSETQ.

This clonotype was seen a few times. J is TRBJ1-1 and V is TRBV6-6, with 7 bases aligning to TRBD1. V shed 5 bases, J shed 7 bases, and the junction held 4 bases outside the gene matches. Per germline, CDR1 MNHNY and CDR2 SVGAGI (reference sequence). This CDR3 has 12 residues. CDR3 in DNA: TGTGCCAGCAGTCCCCAGGGGGTTGAAGCTTTCTTT. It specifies CASSPQGVEAFF.

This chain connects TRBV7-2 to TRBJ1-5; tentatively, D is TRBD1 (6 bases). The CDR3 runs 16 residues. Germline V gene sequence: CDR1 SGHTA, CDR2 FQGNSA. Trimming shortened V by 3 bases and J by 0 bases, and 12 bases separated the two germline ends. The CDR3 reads CASSFGQTYSNQPQHF. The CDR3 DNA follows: TGTGCCAGCAGCTTCGGACAGACTTATAGCAATCAGCCCCAGCATTTT.

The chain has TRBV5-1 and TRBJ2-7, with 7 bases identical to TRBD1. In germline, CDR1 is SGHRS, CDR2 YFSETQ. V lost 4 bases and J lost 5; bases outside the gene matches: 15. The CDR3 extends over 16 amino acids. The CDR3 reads CASSRLAQGLRHEQYF. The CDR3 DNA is TGCGCCAGCAGCCGACTCGCACAGGGGCTTAGGCACGAGCAGTACTTC. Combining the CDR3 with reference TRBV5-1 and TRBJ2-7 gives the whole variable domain KAGVTQTPRYLIKTRGQQVTLSCSPISGHRSVSWYQQTPGQGLQFLFEYFSETQRNKGNFPGRFSGRQFSNSRSEMNVSTLELGDSALYLCASSRLAQGLRHEQYFGPGTRLTVT.

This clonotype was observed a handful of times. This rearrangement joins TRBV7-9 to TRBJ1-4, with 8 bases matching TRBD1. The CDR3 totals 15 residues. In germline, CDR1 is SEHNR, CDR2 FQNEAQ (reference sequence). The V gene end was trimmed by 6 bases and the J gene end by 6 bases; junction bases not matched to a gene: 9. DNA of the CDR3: TGTGCCAGCAGTCTGGGACAGGTGCCATATGAAAAACTGTTTTTT. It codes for CASSLGQVPYEKLFF.

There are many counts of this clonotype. CDR3 DNA sequence: TGCGCCAGCAGCCCTAGAACCGGGGGCACTGAAGCTTTCTTT. Protein: CASSPRTGGTEAFF. J is TRBJ1-1 and V is TRBV5-1, with TRBD1 as a possible D gene (5 bases). CDR1 and CDR2 from the germline V gene are SGHRS and YFSETQ. The CDR3 extends over 14 amino acids. V was trimmed by 4 bases and J by 4 bases, leaving 14 bases between them.

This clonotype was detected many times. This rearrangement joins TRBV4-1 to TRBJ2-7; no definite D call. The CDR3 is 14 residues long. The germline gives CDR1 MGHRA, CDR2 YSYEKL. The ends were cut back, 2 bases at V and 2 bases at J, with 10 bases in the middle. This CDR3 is CASSQYPAAYEQYF. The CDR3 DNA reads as TGCGCCAGCAGCCAATACCCTGCCGCCTACGAGCAGTACTTC.

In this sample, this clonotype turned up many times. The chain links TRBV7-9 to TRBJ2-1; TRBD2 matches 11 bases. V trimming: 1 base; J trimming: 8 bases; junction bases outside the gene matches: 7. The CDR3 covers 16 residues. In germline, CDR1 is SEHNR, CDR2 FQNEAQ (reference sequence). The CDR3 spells CASSLGLAGGVDEQFF. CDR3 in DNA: TGTGCCAGCAGCTTAGGTCTAGCGGGGGGTGTGGATGAGCAGTTCTTC.

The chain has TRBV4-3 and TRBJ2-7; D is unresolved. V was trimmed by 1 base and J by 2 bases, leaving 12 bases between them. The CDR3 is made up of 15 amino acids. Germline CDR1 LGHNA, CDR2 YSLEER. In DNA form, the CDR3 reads TGCGCCAGCAGCCAAGGCCGAGTGGCCCCCTACGAGCAGTACTTC. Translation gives CASSQGRVAPYEQYF.